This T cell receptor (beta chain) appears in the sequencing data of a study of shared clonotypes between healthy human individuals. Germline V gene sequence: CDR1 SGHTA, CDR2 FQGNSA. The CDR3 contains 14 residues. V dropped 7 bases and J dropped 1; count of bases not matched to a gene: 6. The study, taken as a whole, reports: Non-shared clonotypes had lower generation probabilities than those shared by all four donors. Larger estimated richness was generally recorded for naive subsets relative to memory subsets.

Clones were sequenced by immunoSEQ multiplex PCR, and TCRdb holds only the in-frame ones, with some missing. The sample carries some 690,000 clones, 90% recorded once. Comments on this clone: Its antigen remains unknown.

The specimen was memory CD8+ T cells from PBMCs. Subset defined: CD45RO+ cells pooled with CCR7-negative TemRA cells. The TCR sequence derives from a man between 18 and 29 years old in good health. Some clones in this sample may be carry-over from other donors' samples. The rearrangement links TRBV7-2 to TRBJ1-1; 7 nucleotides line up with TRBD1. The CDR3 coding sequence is TGTGCCAGCACTCCGACAGGGCCGAACACTGAAGCTTTCTTT. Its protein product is CASTPTGPNTEAFF.